Below, 3 T cell receptor beta chains from the same sample are listed, as sequenced in a study of T cells in localized non-small cell lung cancer. Repertoires were generated with immunoSEQ multiplex PCR, while TCRdb's copy carries only in-frame clones and drops some. The repertoire has roughly 1,200 clones, roughly 20% of them found once; the top ten carry roughly 12%. The sequences come from normal lung tissue next to the tumor, collected before any cancer treatment. The receptors were sampled from a male donor aged 60 or over with stage III lung adenocarcinoma.

By proportion, this clone is medium-sized (0.01 to 0.1%). V and J are TRBV11-3 and TRBJ2-3; 11 positions match TRBD2. J gave up 6 bases and V 5 bases, and 7 bases lay outside the gene matches. Germline V lookup: CDR1 SGHNT, CDR2 YENEEA. CDR3 length equals 15 residues. The CDR3 nucleotides read TGTGCCAGCAGCCCTAGCGGGGGGCGTTCTGATACGCAGTATTTT. Translation gives CASSPSGGRSDTQYF.

This clone is classed as large. Other DNA sequences of this sample code for an identical CDR3. V is TRBV9 and J is TRBJ2-2, with 9 bases aligning to TRBD1. The germline gives CDR1 SGDLS, CDR2 YYNGEE. Trimming took 0 bases from V and 5 from J; bases not matched to a gene: 2. This CDR3 has 15 residues. The CDR3 region is CASSVETGGTGELFF. The CDR3 nucleotides are TGTGCCAGCAGCGTAGAGACAGGGGGGACCGGGGAGCTGTTTTTT.

This clone is medium-sized within its sample. The chain links TRBV9 to TRBJ2-5, with TRBD1 identical over 9 bases. Germline-derived CDR1 and CDR2 are SGDLS and YYNGEE. V shed 3 bases, J shed 5 bases, and the junction held 11 bases outside the gene matches. The CDR3 totals 16 residues. CDR3 DNA sequence: TGTGCCAGCAGCGCGCCGACAGGGGGGTTAGGGGAGACCCAGTACTTC. Protein sequence: CASSAPTGGLGETQYF.